The clone carrying this TCR beta chain came up a few times. The antigen remains unidentified. The data were obtained in a study of response to subunit inactivated influenza vaccine. Broader study findings: T cells newly recruited by each seasonal influenza vaccination are few, the authors suggested.

A single record per CDR3 protein comes from TCRdb applying MiXCR to the RT-PCR reads. The sample records 450,000 to 600,000 distinct CDR3 sequences, around 7.7% being singletons. Germline CDR1 is KGHDR and CDR2 is SFDVKD. The CDR3 extends over 14 amino acids. V lost 5 bases and J 4 bases, leaving 13 bases between the germline ends. The rearrangement links TRBV24-1 to TRBJ1-1, with a weak D call TRBD1 (6 bases). Sample: PBMCs from blood, taken roughly 24 months after vaccination. This TCR derives from a man in his fifties or sixties who received an inactivated influenza vaccine. CDR3 sequence: CATSGEGGVTEAFF. CDR3 bases: TGTGCCACCAGTGGTGAGGGGGGGGTCACTGAAGCTTTCTTT.